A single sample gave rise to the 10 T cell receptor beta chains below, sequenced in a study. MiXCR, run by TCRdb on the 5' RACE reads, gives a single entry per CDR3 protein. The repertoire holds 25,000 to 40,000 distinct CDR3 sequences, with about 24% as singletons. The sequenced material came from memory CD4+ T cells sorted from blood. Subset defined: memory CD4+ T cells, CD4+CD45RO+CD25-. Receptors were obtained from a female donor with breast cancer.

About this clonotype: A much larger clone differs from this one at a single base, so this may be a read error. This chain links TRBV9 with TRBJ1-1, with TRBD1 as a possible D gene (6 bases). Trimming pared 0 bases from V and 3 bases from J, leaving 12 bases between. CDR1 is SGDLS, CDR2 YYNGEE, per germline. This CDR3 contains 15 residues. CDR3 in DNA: TGTGCCAGCAGCGTAGGGGGGGGGGCAGACACTGAAGCTTTCTTT. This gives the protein CASSVGGGADTEAFF.

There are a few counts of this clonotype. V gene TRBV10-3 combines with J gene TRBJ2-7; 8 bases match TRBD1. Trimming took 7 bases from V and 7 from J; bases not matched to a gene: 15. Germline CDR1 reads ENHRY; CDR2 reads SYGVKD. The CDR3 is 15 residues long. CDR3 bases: TGTGCCATCAACCGTCAGCCGGGACAGGTGGGGGAGCAGTACTTC. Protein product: CAINRQPGQVGEQYF.

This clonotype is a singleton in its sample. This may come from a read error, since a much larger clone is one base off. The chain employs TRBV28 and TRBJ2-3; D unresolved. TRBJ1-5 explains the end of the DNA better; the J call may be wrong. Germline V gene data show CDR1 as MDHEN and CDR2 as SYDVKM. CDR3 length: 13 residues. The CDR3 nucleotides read TGTGCCAGCAGTTTGGCGATCACAGATACGCAGCATTTT. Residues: CASSLAITDTQHF.

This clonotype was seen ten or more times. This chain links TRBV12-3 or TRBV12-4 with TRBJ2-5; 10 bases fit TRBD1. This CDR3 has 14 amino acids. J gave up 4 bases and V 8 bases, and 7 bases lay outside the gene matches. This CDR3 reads CASGRDRGRETQYF. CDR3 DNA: TGTGCCAGCGGTCGGGACAGGGGTCGAGAGACCCAGTACTTC.

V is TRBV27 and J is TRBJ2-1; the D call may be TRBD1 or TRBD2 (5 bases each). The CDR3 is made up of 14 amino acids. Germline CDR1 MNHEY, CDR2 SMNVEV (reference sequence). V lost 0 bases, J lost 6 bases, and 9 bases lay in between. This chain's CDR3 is CASSLSRAGNEQFF. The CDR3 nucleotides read TGTGCCAGCAGTTTATCCAGGGCGGGCAATGAGCAGTTCTTC.

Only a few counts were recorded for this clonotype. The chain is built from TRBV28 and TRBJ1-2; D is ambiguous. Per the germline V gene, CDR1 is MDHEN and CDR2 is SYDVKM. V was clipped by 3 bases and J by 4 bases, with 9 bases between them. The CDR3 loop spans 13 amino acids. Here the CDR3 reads CASSFGGGYGYTF. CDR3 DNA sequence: TGTGCCAGCAGTTTCGGAGGAGGCTATGGCTACACCTTC.

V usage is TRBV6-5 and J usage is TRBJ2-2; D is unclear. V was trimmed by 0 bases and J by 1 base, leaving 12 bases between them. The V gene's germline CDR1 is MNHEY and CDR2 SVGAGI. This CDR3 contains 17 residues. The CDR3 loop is CASSYSTWQENTGELFF. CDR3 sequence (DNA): TGTGCCAGCAGTTACTCGACCTGGCAGGAGAACACCGGGGAGCTGTTTTTT.

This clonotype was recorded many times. CDR3 nucleotide sequence: TGTGCCAGCACCTTCACCCGGGACAGGGAAGAGACCCAGTACTTC. Amino acid sequence: CASTFTRDREETQYF. The V call is TRBV12-3 or TRBV12-4, the J call TRBJ2-5; 9 bases fit TRBD1. J was trimmed by 3 bases and V by 7 bases; bases with no gene match: 9. The CDR3 runs 15 residues.

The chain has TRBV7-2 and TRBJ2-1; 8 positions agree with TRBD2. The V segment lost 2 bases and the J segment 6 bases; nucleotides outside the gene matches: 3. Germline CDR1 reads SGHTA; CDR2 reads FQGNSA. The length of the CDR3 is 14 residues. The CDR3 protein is CASSLTGTSNEQFF. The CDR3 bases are TGTGCCAGCAGCTTAACCGGGACTAGCAATGAGCAGTTCTTC.

The CDR3, as DNA: TGCGCCAGCAGCTTCGCCGGGGGCAGCAATCAGCCCCAGCATTTT. Amino acids: CASSFAGGSNQPQHF. V usage is TRBV5-1 and J usage is TRBJ1-5; D may be TRBD1 (6 bases). The CDR3 extends over 15 amino acids. Germline lookup yields CDR1 SGHRS and CDR2 YFSETQ. V lost 2 bases, J lost 1 base, and 10 bases lay in between.